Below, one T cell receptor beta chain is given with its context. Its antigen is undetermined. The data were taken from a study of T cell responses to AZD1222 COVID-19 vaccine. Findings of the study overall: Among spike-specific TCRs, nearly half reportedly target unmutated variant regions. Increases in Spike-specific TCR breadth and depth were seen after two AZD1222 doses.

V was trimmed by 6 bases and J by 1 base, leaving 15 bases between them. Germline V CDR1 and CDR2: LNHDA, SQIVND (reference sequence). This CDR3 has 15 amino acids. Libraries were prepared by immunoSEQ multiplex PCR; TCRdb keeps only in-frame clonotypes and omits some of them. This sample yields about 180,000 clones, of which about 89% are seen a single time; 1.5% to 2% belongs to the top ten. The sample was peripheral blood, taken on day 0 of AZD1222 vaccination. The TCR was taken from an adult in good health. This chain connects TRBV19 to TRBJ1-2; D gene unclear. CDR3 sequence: CASRDSYRSNYGYTF. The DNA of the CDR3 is TGTGCCAGTAGGGATTCTTATCGAAGTAACTATGGCTACACCTTC.